The clone carrying this T cell receptor beta chain was counted at least ten times. The data originate from a study of regulatory T cells in long-lasting Graves disease. CDR3 length equals 12 residues. The germline CDR1 and CDR2 sequences are MNHEY and SMNVEV (reference sequence). Between the trimmed V and J ends, which lost 5 bases and 6 bases, there was a span of 8 bases. Time point denoted: persistent/refractory GD, antithyroid drugs over 5 years with positive TRAb. Isolated PBMC RNA provided the starting material for the TCR library. Sequencing libraries for TCR beta were prepared with iRepertoire HTBI primers and Arm-PCR of CDR3 regions. MiXCR was run by TCRdb on the multiplex PCR reads, yielding one entry per CDR3 protein. The sample holds under 450,000 distinct CDR3 sequences, 23% seen once.

The receptor was isolated from a woman between 35 and 50 years old with Graves disease. This chain joins TRBV27 and TRBJ1-5; D not certain. The sequencing here drew on peripheral blood mononuclear cells (PBMCs), taken when the disease was refractory, from a patient treated with antithyroid drugs. DNA for the CDR3: TGTGCCAGCAGTATTAAGGGTCAGCCCCAGCATTTT. As protein: CASSIKGQPQHF.